This is a list of T cell receptor beta chains from one sample in a study of OX40 agonist ivuxolimab in advanced cancers. The table came from immunoSEQ multiplex PCR; TCRdb's copy has only in-frame clones and leaves some out. The sample records some 60,000 clones, 85% being singletons. This specimen was CD4+ or CD8+ T cells sorted from blood, taken in a trial of the OX40 agonist ivuxolimab. These receptors were collected from an adult with an advanced solid tumor such as melanoma, head and neck, liver or kidney cancer. Each CDR3 is given without its conserved first and last residue. Where a row states a size, it is once, few, many or the class of an expanded clone; other rows omit it.

V	length	J	size	CDR3
TRBV5-1	14	TRBJ2-3	once	ASSVGTGGAGDTQY
TRBV28	15	TRBJ1-1	NA	ASSRRDRGELNTEAF
TRBV6-1	13	TRBJ2-5	NA	ASSVAPGDQETQY
TRBV28	12	TRBJ2-5	NA	ASSLLGRAETQY
TRBV29-1	11	TRBJ2-7	NA	SVEGSSNYEQY
TRBV28	14	TRBJ2-7	NA	ASISTGGASSYEQY
TRBV21-1	9	TRBJ1-6	NA	ASGNNSPLH
TRBV11-2	10	TRBJ2-7	few	ASSLEFGEQY
TRBV5-1	12	TRBJ2-5	NA	ASSLGGGLETQY
TRBV9	12	TRBJ2-1	NA	ASTPGQGLYEQF
TRBV11-1	13	TRBJ2-2	NA	ASSSTSLDAGELF
TRBV18	13	TRBJ1-2	NA	ASSPGAGDNYGYT
TRBV9	11	TRBJ2-2	NA	ASSVEDTGELF
TRBV7-9	12	TRBJ2-1	NA	ASSLASRYNEQF
TRBV27	12	TRBJ2-7	NA	ASMSGRGGYEQY
TRBV19	12	TRBJ2-2	few	ASSIRDNTGELF
TRBV10-1	15	TRBJ1-5	NA	ASSESLGVNSNQPQH
TRBV11-2	14	TRBJ2-1	NA	ASSLAGLAGAREQF
TRBV28	13	TRBJ2-5	NA	ASSSPPRGEETQY
TRBV30	12	TRBJ1-1	once	AWSGGGVGTEAF
TRBV27	11	TRBJ2-7	NA	ASSRDRGREQY
TRBV6-1	11	TRBJ1-1	NA	ASSKTTNTEAF
TRBV13	12	TRBJ1-1	NA	ASSLGLGNTEAF
TRBV18	13	TRBJ2-7	NA	ASSPGTVPLYEQY
TRBV29-1	9	TRBJ2-1	NA	STRTNNEQF
TRBV7-9	12	TRBJ2-7	NA	ASTLTGGGYEQY
TRBV14	16	TRBJ2-1	NA	ASSQDLISGVSYNEQF
TRBV2	10	TRBJ1-2	once	ASRYRGLGYT
TRBV19	13	TRBJ1-6	NA	ASSAVDRGNSPLH
TRBV6-5	13	TRBJ1-2	NA	ASSPGSRTFYGYT
TRBV5-5	10	TRBJ2-7	NA	ASSRDNYEQY
TRBV10-3	11	TRBJ2-7	NA	AINPTAGVGQY
TRBV4-1	15	TRBJ2-3	NA	ASSLGTSGRERGTQY
TRBV27	15	TRBJ2-1	NA	ASSWGTSGRSYNEQF
TRBV30	10	TRBJ2-7	NA	AWSVLQGEQY
TRBV2	12	TRBJ1-1	few	ASSPGTGNTEAF
TRBV13	13	TRBJ2-7	NA	ASSPTPGLLYEQY
TRBV15	12	TRBJ2-3	NA	ATSRGTGADTQY
TRBV5-1	14	TRBJ2-7	NA	ASSLKYPGPHLEQY
TRBV6-5	11	TRBJ2-5	NA	ASSDTGAKTQY
TRBV5-1	12	TRBJ2-1	NA	ASSRGGRNNEQF
TRBV5-1	12	TRBJ2-5	NA	ASSLAPGGETQY
TRBV19	13	TRBJ2-7	NA	ASIDRPQGPLEQY
TRBV18	13	TRBJ2-3	NA	ASSPPVAGGDTQY
TRBV5-6	13	TRBJ1-1	NA	ASSLAPGMNTEAF
TRBV18	10	TRBJ2-5	NA	ASSPTEETQY
TRBV5-4	15	TRBJ2-5	once	ASALIRGGLDQETQY
TRBV19	10	TRBJ2-5	NA	ASSRLGETQY
TRBV27	14	TRBJ1-4	once	ASSPTLGGAVEKLF
TRBV4-1	14	TRBJ1-3	NA	ASSQTGMVLGNTIY
TRBV5-5	11	TRBJ1-5	NA	ASSSDSDQPQH
TRBV19	14	TRBJ2-2	NA	ASSIRTGGRAGELF
TRBV7-9	13	TRBJ2-6	NA	ASSSGTAGANVLT
TRBV11-1	14	TRBJ2-7	few	ASSFRSGTGAYEQY
TRBV5-5	14	TRBJ2-7	NA	ASSWSGTGSTYEQY